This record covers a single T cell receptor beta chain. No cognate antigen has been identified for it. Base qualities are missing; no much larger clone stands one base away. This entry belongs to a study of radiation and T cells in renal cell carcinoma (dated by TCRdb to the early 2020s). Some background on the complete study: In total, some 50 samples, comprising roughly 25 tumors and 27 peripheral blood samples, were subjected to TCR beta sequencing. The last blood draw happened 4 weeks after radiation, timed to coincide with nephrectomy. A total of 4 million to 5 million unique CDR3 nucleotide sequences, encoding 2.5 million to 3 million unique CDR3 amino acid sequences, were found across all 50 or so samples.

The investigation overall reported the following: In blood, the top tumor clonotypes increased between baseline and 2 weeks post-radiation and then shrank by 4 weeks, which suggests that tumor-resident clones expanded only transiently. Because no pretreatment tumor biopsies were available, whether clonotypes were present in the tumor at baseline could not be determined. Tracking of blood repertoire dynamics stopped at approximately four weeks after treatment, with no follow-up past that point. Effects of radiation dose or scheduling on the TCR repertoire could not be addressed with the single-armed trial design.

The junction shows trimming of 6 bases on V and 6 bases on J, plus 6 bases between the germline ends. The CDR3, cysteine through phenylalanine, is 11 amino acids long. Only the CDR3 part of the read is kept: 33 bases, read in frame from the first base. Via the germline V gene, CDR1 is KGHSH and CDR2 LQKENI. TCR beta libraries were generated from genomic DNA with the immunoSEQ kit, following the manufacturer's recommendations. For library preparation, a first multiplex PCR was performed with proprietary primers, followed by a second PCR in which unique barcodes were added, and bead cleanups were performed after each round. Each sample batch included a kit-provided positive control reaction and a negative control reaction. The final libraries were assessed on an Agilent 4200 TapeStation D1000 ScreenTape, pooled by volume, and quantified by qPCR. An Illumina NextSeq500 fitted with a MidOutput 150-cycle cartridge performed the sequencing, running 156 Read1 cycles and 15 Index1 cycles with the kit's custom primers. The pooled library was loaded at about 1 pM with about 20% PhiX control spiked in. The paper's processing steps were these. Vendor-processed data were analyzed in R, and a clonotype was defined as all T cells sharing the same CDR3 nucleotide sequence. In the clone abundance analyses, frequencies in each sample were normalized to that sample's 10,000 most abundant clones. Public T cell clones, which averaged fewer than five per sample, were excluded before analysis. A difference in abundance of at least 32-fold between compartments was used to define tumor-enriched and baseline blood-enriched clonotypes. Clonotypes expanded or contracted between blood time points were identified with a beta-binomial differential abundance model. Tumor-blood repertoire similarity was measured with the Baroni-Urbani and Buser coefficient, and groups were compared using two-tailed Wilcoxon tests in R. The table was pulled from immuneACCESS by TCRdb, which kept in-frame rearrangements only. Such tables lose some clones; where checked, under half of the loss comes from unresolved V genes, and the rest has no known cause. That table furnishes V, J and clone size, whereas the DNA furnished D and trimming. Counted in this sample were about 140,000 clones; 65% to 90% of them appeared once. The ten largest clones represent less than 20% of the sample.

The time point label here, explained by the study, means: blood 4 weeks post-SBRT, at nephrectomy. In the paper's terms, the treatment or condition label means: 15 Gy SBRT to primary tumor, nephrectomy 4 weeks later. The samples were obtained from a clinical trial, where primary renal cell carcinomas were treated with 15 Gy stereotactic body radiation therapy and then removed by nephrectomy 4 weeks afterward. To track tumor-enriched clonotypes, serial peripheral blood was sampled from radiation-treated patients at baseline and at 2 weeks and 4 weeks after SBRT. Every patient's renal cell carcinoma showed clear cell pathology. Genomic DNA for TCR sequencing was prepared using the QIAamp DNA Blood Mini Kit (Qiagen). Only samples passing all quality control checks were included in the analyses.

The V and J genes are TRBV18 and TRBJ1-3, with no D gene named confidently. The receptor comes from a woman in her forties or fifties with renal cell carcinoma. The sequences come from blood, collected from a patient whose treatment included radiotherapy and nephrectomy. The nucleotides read TGTGCCAGCTCCGCAGAAAACACCATATATTTT. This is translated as CASSAENTIYF.